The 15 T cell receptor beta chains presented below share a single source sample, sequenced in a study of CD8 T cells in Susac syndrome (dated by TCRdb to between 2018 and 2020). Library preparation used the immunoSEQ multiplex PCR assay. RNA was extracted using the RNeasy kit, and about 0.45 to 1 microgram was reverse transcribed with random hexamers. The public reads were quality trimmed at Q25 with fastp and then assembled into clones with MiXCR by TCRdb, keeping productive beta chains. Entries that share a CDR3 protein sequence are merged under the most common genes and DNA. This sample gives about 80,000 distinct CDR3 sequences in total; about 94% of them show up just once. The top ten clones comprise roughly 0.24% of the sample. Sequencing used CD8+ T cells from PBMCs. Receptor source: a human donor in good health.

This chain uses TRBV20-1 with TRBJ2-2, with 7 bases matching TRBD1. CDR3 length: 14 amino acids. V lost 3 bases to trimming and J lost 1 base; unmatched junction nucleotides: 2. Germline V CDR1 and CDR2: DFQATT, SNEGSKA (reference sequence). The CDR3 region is CSARGQMNTGELFF. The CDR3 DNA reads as TGCAGTGCTAGGGGACAGATGAACACCGGGGAGCTGTTTTTT.

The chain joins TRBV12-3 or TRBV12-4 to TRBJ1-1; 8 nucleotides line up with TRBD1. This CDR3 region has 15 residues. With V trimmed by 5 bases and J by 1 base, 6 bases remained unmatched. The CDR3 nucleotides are TGTGCCAGCAGTCCGTCAGGGGGCCCGAACACTGAAGCTTTCTTT. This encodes CASSPSGGPNTEAFF.

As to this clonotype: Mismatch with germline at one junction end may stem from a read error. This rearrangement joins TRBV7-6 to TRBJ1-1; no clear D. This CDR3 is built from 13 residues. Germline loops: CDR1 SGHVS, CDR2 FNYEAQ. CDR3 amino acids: CASSLEPGAEAFF. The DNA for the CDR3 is TGTGCCAGCAGCTTAGAGCCCGGAGCTGAAGCCTTTTTT. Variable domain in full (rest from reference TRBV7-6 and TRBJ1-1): GAGVSQSPRYKVTKRGQDVALRCDPISGHVSLYWYRQALGQGPEFLTYFNYEAQQDKSGLPNDRFSAERPEGSISTLTIQRTEQRDSAMYRCASSLEPGAEAFFGQGTRLTVV.

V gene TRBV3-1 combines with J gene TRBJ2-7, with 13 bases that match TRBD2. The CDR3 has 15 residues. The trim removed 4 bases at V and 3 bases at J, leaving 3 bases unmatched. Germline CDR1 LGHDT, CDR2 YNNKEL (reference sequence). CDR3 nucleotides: TGTGCCAGCAGCCCCACTAGCGGGAGGGTCTACGAGCAGTACGTC. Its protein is CASSPTSGRVYEQYV.

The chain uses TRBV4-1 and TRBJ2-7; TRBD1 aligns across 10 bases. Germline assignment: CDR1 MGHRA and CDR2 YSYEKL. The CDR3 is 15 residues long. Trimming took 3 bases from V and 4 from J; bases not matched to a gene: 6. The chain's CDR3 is CASSQSGTGAYEQYF. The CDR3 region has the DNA TGCGCCAGCAGCCAGTCCGGGACAGGGGCTTACGAGCAGTACTTC.

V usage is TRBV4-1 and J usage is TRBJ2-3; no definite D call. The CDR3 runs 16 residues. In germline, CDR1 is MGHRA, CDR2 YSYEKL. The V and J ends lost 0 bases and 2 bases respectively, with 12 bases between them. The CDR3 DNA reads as TGCGCCAGCAGCCAAGAGTCCTGGACCGACACAGATACGCAGTATTTT. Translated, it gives CASSQESWTDTDTQYF.

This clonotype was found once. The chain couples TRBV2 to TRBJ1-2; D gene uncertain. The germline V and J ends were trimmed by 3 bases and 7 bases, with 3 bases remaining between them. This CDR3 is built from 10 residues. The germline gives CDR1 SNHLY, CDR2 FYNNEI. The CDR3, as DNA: TGTGCCAGCAGTGATGGTGGCTACACCTTC. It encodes CASSDGGYTF.

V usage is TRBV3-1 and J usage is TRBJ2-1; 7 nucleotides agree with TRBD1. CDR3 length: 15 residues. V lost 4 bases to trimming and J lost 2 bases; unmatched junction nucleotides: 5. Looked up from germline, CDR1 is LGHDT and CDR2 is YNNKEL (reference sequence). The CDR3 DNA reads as TGTGCCAGCAGCCGTACGCAGGGGGCCTACAATGAGCAGTTCTTC. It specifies CASSRTQGAYNEQFF.

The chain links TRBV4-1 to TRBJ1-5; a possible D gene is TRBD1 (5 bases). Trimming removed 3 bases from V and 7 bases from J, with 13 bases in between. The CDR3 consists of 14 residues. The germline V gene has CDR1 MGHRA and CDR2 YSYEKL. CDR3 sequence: CASSQDQGVQPQHF. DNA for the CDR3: TGCGCCAGCAGCCAGGACCAAGGGGTGCAGCCCCAGCATTTT.

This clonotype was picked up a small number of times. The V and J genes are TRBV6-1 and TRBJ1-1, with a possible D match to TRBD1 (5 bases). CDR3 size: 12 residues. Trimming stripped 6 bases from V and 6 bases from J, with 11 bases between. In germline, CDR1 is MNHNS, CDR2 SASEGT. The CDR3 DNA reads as TGTGCCAGCAGGGAACCGGGGGCTGAAGCTTTCTTT. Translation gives CASREPGAEAFF.

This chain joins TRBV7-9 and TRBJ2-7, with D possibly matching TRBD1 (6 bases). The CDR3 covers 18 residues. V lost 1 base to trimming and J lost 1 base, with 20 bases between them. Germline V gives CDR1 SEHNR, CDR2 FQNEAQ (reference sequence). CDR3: CASSLGGRGPLFSYEQYF. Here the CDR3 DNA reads TGTGCCAGCAGCTTAGGGGGCAGGGGCCCTCTCTTTTCCTACGAGCAGTACTTC.

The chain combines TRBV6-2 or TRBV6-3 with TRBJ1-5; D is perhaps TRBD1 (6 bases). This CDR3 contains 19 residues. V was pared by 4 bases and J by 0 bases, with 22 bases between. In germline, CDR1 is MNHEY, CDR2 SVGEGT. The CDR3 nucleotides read TGTGCCAGCAGTTCCCCCGGCAGGGGCCCCGAGAGTAGCAATCAGCCCCAGCATTTT. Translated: CASSSPGRGPESSNQPQHF.

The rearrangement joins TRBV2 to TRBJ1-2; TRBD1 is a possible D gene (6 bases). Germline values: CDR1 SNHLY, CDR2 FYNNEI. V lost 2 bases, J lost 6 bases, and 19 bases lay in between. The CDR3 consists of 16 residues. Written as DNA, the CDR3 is TGTGCCAGCAGTGAAAGCAACGGGGGGGCGGTGGATGGCTACACCTTC. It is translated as CASSESNGGAVDGYTF.

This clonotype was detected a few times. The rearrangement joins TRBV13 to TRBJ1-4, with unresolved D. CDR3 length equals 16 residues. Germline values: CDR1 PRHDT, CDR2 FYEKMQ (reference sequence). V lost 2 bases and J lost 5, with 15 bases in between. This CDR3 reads CASSLRQTRKNEKLFF. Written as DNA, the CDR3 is TGTGCCAGCAGCTTACGTCAGACTCGGAAGAATGAAAAACTGTTTTTT.

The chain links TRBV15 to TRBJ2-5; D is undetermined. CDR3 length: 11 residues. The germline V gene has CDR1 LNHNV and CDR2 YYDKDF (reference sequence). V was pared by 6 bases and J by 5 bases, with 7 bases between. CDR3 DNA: TGTGCCACCAGGGGGTCCGAGACCCAGTACTTC. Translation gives CATRGSETQYF.